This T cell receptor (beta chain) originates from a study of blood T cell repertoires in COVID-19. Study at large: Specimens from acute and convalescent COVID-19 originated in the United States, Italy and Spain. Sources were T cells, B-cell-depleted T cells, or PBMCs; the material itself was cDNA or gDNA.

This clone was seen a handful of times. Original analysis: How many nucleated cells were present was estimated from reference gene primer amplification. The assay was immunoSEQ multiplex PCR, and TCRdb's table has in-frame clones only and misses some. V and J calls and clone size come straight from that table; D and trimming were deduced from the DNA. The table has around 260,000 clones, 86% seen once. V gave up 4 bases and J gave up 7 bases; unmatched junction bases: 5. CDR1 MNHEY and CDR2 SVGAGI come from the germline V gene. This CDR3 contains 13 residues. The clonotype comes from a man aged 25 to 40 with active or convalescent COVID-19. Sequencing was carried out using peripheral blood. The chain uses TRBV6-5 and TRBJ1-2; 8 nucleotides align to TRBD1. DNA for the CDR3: TGTGCCAGCAGTTTGGGACAGGCCGGTGGCTACACCTTC. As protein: CASSLGQAGGYTF.